This T cell receptor (beta chain) comes out of a study of blood T cell repertoires in COVID-19. The overall study: From T cells, B-cell-depleted T cells, or PBMCs came the material, which was cDNA or gDNA.

Per the germline V gene, CDR1 is SGHKS and CDR2 is YYEKEE (reference sequence). CDR3 length: 18 residues. V was clipped by 2 bases and J by 2 bases; unmatched bases: 15. In the source study's methods: For nucleated cells, counts were estimated from reference gene primer amplification. The data were produced by immunoSEQ multiplex PCR, yet TCRdb's version contains in-frame clones alone and is incomplete. V and J calls and clone size follow that table, whereas D and trimming were derived from the DNA. The sample consists of 200,000 or so clones, 65% to 90% of them appearing once. The material sequenced was peripheral blood. This receptor was taken from a human donor in a cohort sampled during active COVID-19. This chain links TRBV5-5 with TRBJ2-7, with 8 nucleotides matching TRBD2. Written as DNA, the CDR3 is TGTGCCAGCAGCTTTGAGGGACCGGGGACTAGTTTCGCCTACGAGCAGTACTTC. Translating it yields CASSFEGPGTSFAYEQYF.